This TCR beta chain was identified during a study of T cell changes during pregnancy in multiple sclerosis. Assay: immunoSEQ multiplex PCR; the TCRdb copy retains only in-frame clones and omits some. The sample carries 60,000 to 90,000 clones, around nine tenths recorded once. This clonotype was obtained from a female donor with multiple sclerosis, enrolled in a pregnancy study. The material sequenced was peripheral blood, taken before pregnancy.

As DNA, the CDR3 is TGTGCCAGCAGCTTCTTAGAGACCCAGTACTTC. This sequence encodes CASSFLETQYF. The chain has TRBV11-2 and TRBJ2-5; D not resolved. The CDR3 spans 11 residues. Germline loops: CDR1 SGHAT, CDR2 FQNNGV. V was cut by 3 bases and J by 4 bases, with 3 bases left in between.